This T cell receptor (beta chain) was observed in a study of CD8 T cells in ankylosing spondylitis. Regarding the study as a whole: A TCR beta motif of under ten highly homologous variants seemed to mark ankylosing spondylitis blood.

Trimming stripped 0 bases from V and 8 bases from J, with 8 bases between. The germline V gene has CDR1 SGHRS and CDR2 YFSETQ. The CDR3 consists of 13 residues. TCRdb reprocessed the 5' RACE reads with MiXCR, giving one entry per CDR3 protein. The sample shows about 540,000 distinct CDR3 sequences, more than 9.5% of them seen only once. This clonotype showed up just a few times. Its antigen is unknown. This rearrangement joins TRBV5-1 to TRBJ2-2; D not resolved. The sample was blood, either unsorted or a sorted T cell fraction (not recorded which). This sequence originates from a male donor with ankylosing spondylitis. The CDR3 is CASSLAPSGELFF. The CDR3 DNA follows: TGCGCCAGCAGCTTGGCCCCGTCTGGGGAGCTGTTTTTT.